The next 19 T cell receptor beta chains were all read from a single sample in a study of T-cell memory formation after mild COVID-19. Via MiXCR, TCRdb re-called the 5' RACE reads, giving one row per CDR3 protein. The repertoire holds around 340,000 distinct CDR3 sequences, with approximately 15% as singletons. The sequencing sample was made of PBMCs or a T cell subset sorted from them (not recorded which). These receptor sequences come from a man younger than 35 who had mild COVID-19 (a few samples of this study predate the infection). Cell type and time point are not known.

In this sample, this clonotype turned up a few times. V usage is TRBV7-2 and J usage is TRBJ2-3, with 8 bases fitting TRBD1. The CDR3 runs 14 residues. Germline V gene sequence: CDR1 SGHTA, CDR2 FQGNSA. V lost 1 base to trimming and J lost 7 bases; unmatched junction nucleotides: 4. CDR3 DNA: TGTGCCAGCAGCTTAGGGCAGGGGGCTTATACGCAGTATTTT. It specifies CASSLGQGAYTQYF.

This chain connects TRBV4-3 to TRBJ2-1, with D unresolved. The CDR3 consists of 14 residues. Germline CDR1 reads LGHNA; CDR2 reads YSLEER. The V gene lost 0 bases and the J gene lost 9 bases, with 12 bases spanning the gap. The CDR3 sequence: CASSQESRVGEQFF. CDR3 DNA: TGCGCCAGCAGCCAAGAGAGCCGGGTCGGTGAGCAGTTCTTC.

V usage is TRBV4-2 and J usage is TRBJ1-1; no firm D call. Deletions cut 0 bases from V and 0 bases from J, with 11 bases between. This CDR3 has 16 residues. In germline, CDR1 is LGHNA, CDR2 YNFKEQ. CDR3 sequence (DNA): TGTGCCAGCAGCCAAGACACCATACGTCTGAACACTGAAGCTTTCTTT. It translates to CASSQDTIRLNTEAFF.

This clonotype was recorded at least ten times. The gene calls are TRBV23-1 and TRBJ2-7; D is unresolved. TRBV23-1 is placed among ORFs of uncertain function. The CDR3 consists of 11 residues. Trimming pared 4 bases from V and 5 bases from J, leaving 6 bases between. The CDR3: CASSRKDEQYV. DNA of the CDR3: TGCGCCAGCAGTCGGAAGGACGAGCAGTACGTC.

This chain uses TRBV7-9 with TRBJ2-7; maybe TRBD1 (7 bases). Trimming cost V 2 bases and J 5 bases, with 13 bases left between them. The CDR3 covers 14 residues. Germline CDR1 SEHNR, CDR2 FQNEAQ (reference sequence). The chain's CDR3 is CASSLFTGEDEQYV. The DNA for the CDR3 is TGTGCCAGCAGCTTATTTACAGGGGAGGACGAGCAGTACGTC.

This clonotype was picked up a small number of times. The gene calls are TRBV20-1 and TRBJ2-7, with D possibly being TRBD1 or TRBD2 (5 bases each). This CDR3 has 15 amino acids. The ends were cut back, 5 bases at V and 4 bases at J, with 21 bases in the middle. Germline CDR1 reads DFQATT; CDR2 reads SNEGSKA (reference sequence). CDR3 residues: CSAPSYRTRGYEQYF. In nucleotides, the CDR3 is TGCAGTGCTCCTAGTTACCGGACACGGGGTTACGAGCAGTACTTC.

The J gene is TRBJ1-4, the V gene TRBV20-1; D not resolved. CDR3 length: 13 amino acids. Germline V CDR1 and CDR2: DFQATT, SNEGSKA (reference sequence). Trimming removed 8 bases at V and 6 bases at J, with 16 bases between. CDR3 in DNA: TGCAGTATATACCGGCCACAAGATGAAAAACTGTTTTTT. Translation gives CSIYRPQDEKLFF.

The rearrangement joins TRBV7-2 to TRBJ1-5; 8 bases match TRBD1. The CDR3 has 14 amino acids. From germline, CDR1 is SGHTA and CDR2 FQGNSA. V shed 6 bases, J shed 3 bases, and the junction held 4 bases outside the gene matches. In DNA form, the CDR3 reads TGTGCCAGCAGACGGACAGGGCTCAATCAGCCCCAGCATTTT. Translated, it gives CASRRTGLNQPQHF.

This clonotype was seen many times. The chain uses TRBV7-2 and TRBJ2-2; TRBD1 matches at 7 bases. The CDR3 loop spans 15 amino acids. Germline V lookup: CDR1 SGHTA, CDR2 FQGNSA. The J segment lost 4 bases and the V segment lost 6 bases, leaving 8 bases of the junction unmatched. As DNA, the CDR3 is TGTGCCAGCAGGGAACAGGGGACGGGCACCGGGGAGCTGTTTTTT. Translated, it gives CASREQGTGTGELFF.

This clonotype was seen ten or more times. J is TRBJ1-1 and V is TRBV3-1, with D perhaps matching TRBD1 (5 bases). The V gene's germline CDR1 is LGHDT and CDR2 YNNKEL (reference sequence). Trimming took off 2 bases at V and 2 bases at J, with 9 bases between the two ends. CDR3 length: 14 amino acids. The CDR3 DNA sequence: TGTGCCAGCAGCCAAAGACAGCCAAACACTGAAGCTTTCTTT. It encodes CASSQRQPNTEAFF.

This clonotype appeared a few times. The gene calls are TRBV12-3 or TRBV12-4 and TRBJ1-1; a possible D gene is TRBD1 (6 bases). This CDR3 spans 15 amino acids. The ends were cut back, 2 bases at V and 6 bases at J, with 16 bases in the middle. In nucleotides, the CDR3 is TGTGCCAGCAGTTTACCCCGTGGGGGGCCGGCTGAAGCTTTCTTT. Amino acid sequence: CASSLPRGGPAEAFF.

This chain links TRBV18 with TRBJ2-1; TRBD2 matches 10 bases. With V trimmed by 3 bases and J by 7 bases, 6 bases remained unmatched. This CDR3 has 15 residues. CDR1 is KGHSH, CDR2 LQKENI, per germline. The CDR3 DNA is TGTGCCAGCTCACCCTCAGCGGGGGGGCGTAATGAGCAGTTCTTC. The encoded protein is CASSPSAGGRNEQFF.

This clonotype appeared a few times. J is TRBJ2-7 and V is TRBV5-1; D unclear. This CDR3 comprises 14 residues. Germline assignment: CDR1 SGHRS and CDR2 YFSETQ. The V and J ends lost 0 bases and 4 bases respectively, with 11 bases between them. The CDR3 nucleotides read TGCGCCAGCAGCTTGGACGGGTTGCTTTACGAGCAGTACGTC. It encodes CASSLDGLLYEQYV.

J is TRBJ1-6 and V is TRBV5-1; the D is unclear. CDR1 is SGHRS, CDR2 YFSETQ, per germline. V lost 0 bases, J lost 5 bases, and 6 bases lay in between. This CDR3 is built from 14 residues. The CDR3 DNA follows: TGCGCCAGCAGCTTGGAACAAAATAATTCACCCCTCCACTTT. It specifies CASSLEQNNSPLHF.

The chain is built from TRBV11-2 and TRBJ2-7, with D possibly being TRBD2 (6 bases). The germline V gene encodes CDR1 SGHAT and CDR2 FQNNGV. Trimming cost V 5 bases and J 7 bases, with 15 bases left between them. The length of the CDR3 is 13 residues. In nucleotides, the CDR3 is TGTGCCAGCAGCGGTCGGGGGTACTGGGAGCAGTACTTC. Its protein product is CASSGRGYWEQYF.

This clonotype has only a few counts. DNA for the CDR3: TGTGCCAGCAGTTTATGGTTCGGGGACCAAAAATTCGAGCAGTACTTC. Encoded protein: CASSLWFGDQKFEQYF. The chain is built from TRBV28 and TRBJ2-7, with D tentatively TRBD1 or TRBD2 (5 bases each). CDR3 length: 16 residues. Germline V gene lookup returns CDR1 MDHEN and CDR2 SYDVKM. Deletions cut 0 bases from V and 6 bases from J, with 18 bases between.

The chain links TRBV9 to TRBJ2-2; D assignment may be TRBD1 or TRBD2 (5 bases each). The germline V and J ends were trimmed by 4 bases and 4 bases, with 11 bases remaining between them. The germline V gene has CDR1 SGDLS and CDR2 YYNGEE. This CDR3 is built from 14 residues. DNA of the CDR3: TGTGCCAGCAGCATGGACGGGGCCACCGGGGAGCTGTTTTTT. Its translation is CASSMDGATGELFF.

V is TRBV5-1 and J is TRBJ1-2, with 9 nucleotides matching TRBD1. CDR3 length equals 15 residues. Looked up from germline, CDR1 is SGHRS and CDR2 is YFSETQ. Trimming took 4 bases from V and 7 from J; bases not matched to a gene: 11. This CDR3 reads CASSLGQGTPFGYTF. The CDR3 nucleotides read TGCGCCAGCAGCCTGGGACAGGGAACCCCTTTTGGCTACACCTTC.

This clonotype appeared many times. The chain employs TRBV30 and TRBJ1-1, with D uncertain. Germline V gene data show CDR1 as GTSNPN and CDR2 as SVGIG (reference sequence). V dropped 0 bases and J dropped 4 bases, with 15 bases sitting between them. The CDR3 is made up of 15 amino acids. Here the CDR3 DNA reads TGTGCCTGGAGTGTTACGTCGAGGTTGGGCACTGAAGCTTTCTTT. It codes for CAWSVTSRLGTEAFF.